This T cell receptor beta chain was recorded in a study of T cells in tuberculosis. The wider study: T cells were selected with CD1B tetramers loaded with glucose monomycolate. Study-level results: Using the GMM-specific repertoire gave about 85% accuracy versus 60% to 70% with motifs. Active tuberculosis patients had shorter CDR3-alpha; the beta difference was nonsignificant.

The CDR3 sequence is 15 residues long. Trimming removed 5 bases from V and 3 bases from J, with 13 bases in between. Germline-derived CDR1 and CDR2 are SGHTA and FQGNSA. The protocol was immunoSEQ multiplex PCR, while the TCRdb copy is restricted to in-frame clones and leaves out a portion. The sample consists of around 19,000 clones, around 89% of them appearing once. Latent tuberculosis screening used tuberculin skin test and IGRA at entry. With respect to this clone: Antigen: not known.

The sequence was obtained from a donor aged 5 to 30 with latent tuberculosis or without tuberculosis infection. Sequencing input: PBMCs. This chain joins TRBV7-2 and TRBJ2-2; D perhaps matches TRBD1 (6 bases). The CDR3 DNA is TGTGCCAGCAGCGCCCACAGGGCCGACACCGGGGAGCTGTTTTTT. Residues: CASSAHRADTGELFF.